This TCR beta chain was recorded in a study of vaccination effects on CD4 cells after COVID-19. Overall study: There were three convalescent patients sampled both early and late after vaccination.

Germline values: CDR1 LNHDA, CDR2 SQIVND (reference sequence). With V trimmed by 7 bases and J by 4 bases, 15 bases remained unmatched. This CDR3 contains 17 residues. Study findings and constraints: Late in the post-vaccination period, infection-induced and vaccine-induced clones underwent marked clonal contraction. Sampling in the study covered few convalescent patients and included no early post-infection timepoints.

A word on this clone: Its specificity is unknown.

At the end of 10 days of culture, CD4+ T cells were isolated. Sometime from March through December 2020, the person acquired a SARS-CoV-2 infection that PCR confirmed. As their vaccination, participants received two doses of either BNT162b2 or mRNA-1273. Repertoires were generated with immunoSEQ multiplex PCR, while TCRdb's copy carries only in-frame clones and drops some. Found here are tens of thousands of clones, around 72% of them singletons; the top ten hold 5.5% to 8.5%. The chain has TRBV19 and TRBJ1-2, with TRBD1 matching 10 bases. The specimen was CD4+ T cells from PBMCs cultured without peptide, collected after COVID-19 vaccination. This receptor was taken from a human donor who had a prior SARS-CoV-2 infection. The CDR3 reads CASTLGRQGATIYGYTF. Written as DNA, the CDR3 is TGTGCCAGTACCTTAGGTCGACAGGGGGCAACTATCTATGGCTACACCTTC.